This TCR beta chain is drawn from a study of T cell changes during pregnancy in multiple sclerosis (dated by TCRdb to between 2017 and 2020). Broadly, across the study: The study looked at changes in the T cell repertoire across pregnancy in women with multiple sclerosis.

Libraries were made using the immunoSEQ multiplex PCR assay. The table was pulled from immuneACCESS by TCRdb, which kept in-frame rearrangements only. Such tables lose some clones; where checked, under half of the loss comes from unresolved V genes, and the rest has no known cause. Counted in this sample were over 50,000 clones; 85% to 90% of them appeared once. The ten largest clones take up approximately 5% of the sample. Regarding this clone: Its antigen is unknown. Base qualities were left out, and no much larger clone turns up one base away.

CDR1 SGHTA and CDR2 FQGNSA were looked up in the germline V gene. V and J are truncated by 5 bases and 8 bases respectively, leaving an intervening sequence of 10 bases. From its cysteine to its phenylalanine, the CDR3 spans 12 amino acids. Only the CDR3 part of the read is kept: 36 bases, read in frame from the first base. The sequence was obtained from a human donor whose cells served as feeder cells for cultures in a pregnancy study. The specimen was peripheral blood from another person, used as feeder cells. The rearrangement combines TRBV7-2 with TRBJ2-1; the D gene cannot be resolved reliably. The CDR3 reads CASSPEGDEQFF. The base sequence is TGTGCCAGCAGCCCAGAAGGTGATGAGCAGTTCTTC.